This TCR beta chain came from a study of T cell responses to AZD1222 COVID-19 vaccine. Broader study findings: Females outnumbered males among donors, who were mostly white British; clonal diversity was possibly underestimated.

The repertoire was sequenced with immunoSEQ multiplex PCR; TCRdb's copy has only in-frame clones and lacks some. Of 150,000 to 200,000 clones in the sample, approximately 86% were seen once. On this clone: The antigen is undetermined.

Analysis merged second doses at about 4 or about 12 weeks. Per the germline V gene, CDR1 is SGHNT and CDR2 is YYREEE (reference sequence). The junction had 5 bases not matched to a gene; V was cut back by 5 bases and J by 4 bases. The CDR3 totals 15 residues. The starting material was peripheral blood, obtained 28 days after the second AZD1222 dose. The chain couples TRBV5-4 to TRBJ2-2; 10 bases align to TRBD1. The clonotype comes from an adult who received the AZD1222 COVID-19 vaccine. The CDR3 DNA reads TGTGCCAGCAGACGGGACAGGGGTGTCACCGGGGAGCTGTTTTTT. This codes for CASRRDRGVTGELFF.